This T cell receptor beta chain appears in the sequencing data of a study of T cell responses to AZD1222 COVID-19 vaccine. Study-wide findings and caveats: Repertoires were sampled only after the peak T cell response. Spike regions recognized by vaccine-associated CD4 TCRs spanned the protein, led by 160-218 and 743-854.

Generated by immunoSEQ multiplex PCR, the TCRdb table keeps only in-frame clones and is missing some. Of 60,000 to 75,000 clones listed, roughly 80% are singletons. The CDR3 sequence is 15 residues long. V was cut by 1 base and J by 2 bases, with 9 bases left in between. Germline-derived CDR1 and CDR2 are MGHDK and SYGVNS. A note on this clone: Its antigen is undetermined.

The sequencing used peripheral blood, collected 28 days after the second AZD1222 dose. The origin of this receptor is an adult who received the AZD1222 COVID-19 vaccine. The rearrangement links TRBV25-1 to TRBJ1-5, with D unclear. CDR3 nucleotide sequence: TGTGCCAGCAGTGAATCTCGGGGAGGCAATCAGCCCCAGCATTTT. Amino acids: CASSESRGGNQPQHF.